This paragraph reports one T cell receptor (beta chain). Some clones are missing from TCRdb's copy, which holds only in-frame ones; the method was immunoSEQ multiplex PCR. The data show roughly 40,000 clones, with 75% to 90% seen just once and 2.7% held by the top ten. This record comes from a study of T cells in localized non-small cell lung cancer. V trimming: 2 bases; J trimming: 3 bases; junction bases outside the gene matches: 4. Germline V gene lookup returns CDR1 SEHNR and CDR2 FQNEAQ (reference sequence). The length of the CDR3 is 15 residues. This clonotype was sampled from a woman aged 35-75 years with stage I lung adenocarcinoma. Sequenced material: peripheral blood, taken before any cancer treatment. This chain connects TRBV7-9 to TRBJ2-3; 8 positions agree with TRBD2. CDR3 sequence reads: CASSLSGRGTDTQYF. The DNA of the CDR3 is TGTGCCAGCAGCTTATCCGGGAGGGGAACAGATACGCAGTATTTT.